This T cell receptor beta chain was profiled in a study of a mutant IDH1 vaccine in newly diagnosed glioma. Looking at the study overall: Onset of vaccination occurred 4-6 weeks following radiotherapy alone, or with temozolomide cycles. Most patients had radiochemotherapy with temozolomide before enrollment; others had one alone. Sex distribution of treated patients was approximately 60% male and roughly 40% female; mean age was around 42 years.

Measured with immunoSEQ multiplex PCR; TCRdb has only the in-frame clones, and not every one. This sample carries around 57,000 clones, around nine tenths of them seen once, and the ten largest clones take around 2%. The CDR3 runs 16 residues. The germline CDR1 and CDR2 sequences are SGHRS and YFSETQ. J was trimmed by 0 bases and V by 4 bases; bases with no gene match: 7. The time point was: week 11, during vaccination. A single vaccine dose contained 300 ug of mutant IDH1 20-mer peptide, and topical imiquimod was used with it. New WHO grade 3 or 4 astrocytomas that were IDH1-mutant and ATRX-lost had been found in donors. Details on this clone: Its target is unknown.

The chain joins TRBV5-1 to TRBJ2-3; 8 bases agree with TRBD2. The sequencing here drew on PBMCs, taken from a glioma patient whose treatment included an IDH1 peptide vaccine. This receptor was taken from a man in his forties with glioma. The CDR3 region has the DNA TGCGCCAGCAGCCCGACCCCTAGCGGGAGCACAGATACGCAGTATTTT. As protein: CASSPTPSGSTDTQYF.